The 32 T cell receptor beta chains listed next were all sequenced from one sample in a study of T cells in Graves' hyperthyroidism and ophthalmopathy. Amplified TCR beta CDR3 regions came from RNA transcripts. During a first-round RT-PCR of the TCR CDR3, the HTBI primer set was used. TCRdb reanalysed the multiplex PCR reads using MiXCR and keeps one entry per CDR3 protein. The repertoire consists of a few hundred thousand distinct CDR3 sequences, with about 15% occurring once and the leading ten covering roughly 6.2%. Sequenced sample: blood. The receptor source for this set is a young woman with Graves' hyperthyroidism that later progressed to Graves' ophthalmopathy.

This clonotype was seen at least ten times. Here the CDR3 reads CAWSPSDGYSKNIQYF. The CDR3, as DNA: TGTGCCTGGAGTCCGTCGGACGGGTATTCCAAAAACATTCAGTACTTC. This rearrangement joins TRBV30 to TRBJ2-4; D call uncertain. This CDR3 contains 16 residues. Germline CDR1 GTSNPN, CDR2 SVGIG (reference sequence). V was shortened by 2 bases and J by 2 bases, with 16 bases between the two germline ends.

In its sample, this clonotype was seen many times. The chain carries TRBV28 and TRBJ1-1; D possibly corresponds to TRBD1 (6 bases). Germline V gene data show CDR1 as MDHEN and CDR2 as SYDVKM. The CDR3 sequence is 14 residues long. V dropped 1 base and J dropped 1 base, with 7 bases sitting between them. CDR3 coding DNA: TGTGCCAGCAGTTTATTGACAGGGAACACTGAAGCTTTCTTT. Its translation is CASSLLTGNTEAFF.

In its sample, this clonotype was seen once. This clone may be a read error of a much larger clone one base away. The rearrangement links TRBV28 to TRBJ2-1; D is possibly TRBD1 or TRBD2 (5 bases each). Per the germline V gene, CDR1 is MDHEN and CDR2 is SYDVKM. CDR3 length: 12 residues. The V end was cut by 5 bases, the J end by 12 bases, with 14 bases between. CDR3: CASSDSPEVQFF. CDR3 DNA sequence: TGTGCCAGCAGTGACAGTCCGGAGGTGCAGTTCTTC. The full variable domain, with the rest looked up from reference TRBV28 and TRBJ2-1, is DVKVTQSSRYLVKRTGEKVFLECVQDMDHENMFWYRQDPGLGLRLIYFSYDVKMKEKGDIPEGYSVSREKKERFSLILESASTNQTSMYLCASSDSPEVQFFGPGTRLTVL.

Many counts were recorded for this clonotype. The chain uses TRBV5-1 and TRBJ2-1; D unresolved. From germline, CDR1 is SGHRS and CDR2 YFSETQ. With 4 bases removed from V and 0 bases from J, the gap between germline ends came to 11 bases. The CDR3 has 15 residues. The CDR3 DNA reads TGCGCCAGCAGCCCCATGGGTTCCTCCTACAATGAGCAGTTCTTC. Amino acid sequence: CASSPMGSSYNEQFF.

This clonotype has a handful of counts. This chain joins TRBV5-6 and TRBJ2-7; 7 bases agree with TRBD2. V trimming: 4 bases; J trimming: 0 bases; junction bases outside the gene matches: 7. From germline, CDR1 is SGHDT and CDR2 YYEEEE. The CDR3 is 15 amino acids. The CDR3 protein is CASSPGLVSSYEQYF. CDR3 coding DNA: TGTGCCAGCAGCCCAGGACTAGTCAGCTCCTACGAGCAGTACTTC.

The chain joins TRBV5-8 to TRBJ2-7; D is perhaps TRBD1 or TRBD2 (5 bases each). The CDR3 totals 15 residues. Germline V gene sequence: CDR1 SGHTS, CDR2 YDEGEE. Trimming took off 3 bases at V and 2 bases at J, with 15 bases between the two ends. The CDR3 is CASSSAGTVTYEQYF. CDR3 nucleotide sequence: TGTGCCAGCAGCTCAGCCGGGACGGTAACCTACGAGCAGTACTTC.

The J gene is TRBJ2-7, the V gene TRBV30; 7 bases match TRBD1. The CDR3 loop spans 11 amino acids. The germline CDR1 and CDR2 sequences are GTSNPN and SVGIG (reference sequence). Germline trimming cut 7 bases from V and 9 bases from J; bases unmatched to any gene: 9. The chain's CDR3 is CALKSTGAQYF. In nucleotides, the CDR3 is TGTGCCTTGAAATCTACAGGGGCGCAGTACTTC. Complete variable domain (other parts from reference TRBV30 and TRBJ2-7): SQTIHQWPATLVQPVGSPLSLECTVEGTSNPNLYWYRQAAGRGLQLLFYSVGIGQISSEVPQNLSASRPQDRQFILSSKKLLLSDSGFYLCALKSTGAQYFGPGTRLTVT.

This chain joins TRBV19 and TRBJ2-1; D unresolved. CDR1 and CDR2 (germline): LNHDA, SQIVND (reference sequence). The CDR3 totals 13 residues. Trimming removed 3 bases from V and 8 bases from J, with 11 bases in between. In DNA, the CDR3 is TGTGCCAGTAGTATTGCGTCTCGGCATGAGCAGTTCTTC. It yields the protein CASSIASRHEQFF.

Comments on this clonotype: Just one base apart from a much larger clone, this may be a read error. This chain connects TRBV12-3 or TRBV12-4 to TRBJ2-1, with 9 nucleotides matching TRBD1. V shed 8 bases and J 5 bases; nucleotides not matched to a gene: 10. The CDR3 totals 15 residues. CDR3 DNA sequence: TGTGCCAGCTTGATTGGGACAGGGTCTCACAATGAGCAGTTCTTC. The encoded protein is CASLIGTGSHNEQFF.

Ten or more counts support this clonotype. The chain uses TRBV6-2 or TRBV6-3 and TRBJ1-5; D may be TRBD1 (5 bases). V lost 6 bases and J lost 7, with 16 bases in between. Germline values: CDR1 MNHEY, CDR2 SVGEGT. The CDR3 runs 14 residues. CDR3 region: CASRPGGIGQPQHF. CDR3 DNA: TGTGCCAGCAGACCCGGGGGGATTGGACAGCCCCAGCATTTT.

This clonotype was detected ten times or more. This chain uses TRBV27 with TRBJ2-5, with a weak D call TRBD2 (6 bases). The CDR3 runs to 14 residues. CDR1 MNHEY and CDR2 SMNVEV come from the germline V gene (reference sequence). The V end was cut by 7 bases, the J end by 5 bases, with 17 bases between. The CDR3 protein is CASTVLGEVETQYF. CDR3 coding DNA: TGTGCCAGCACCGTACTGGGGGAGGTGGAGACCCAGTACTTC.

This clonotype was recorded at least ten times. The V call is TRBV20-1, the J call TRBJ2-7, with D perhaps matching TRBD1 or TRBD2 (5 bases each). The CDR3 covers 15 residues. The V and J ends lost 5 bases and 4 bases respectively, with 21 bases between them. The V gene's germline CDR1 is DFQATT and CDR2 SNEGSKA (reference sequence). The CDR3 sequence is CSAWGPVGREYEQYF. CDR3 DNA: TGCAGTGCTTGGGGACCGGTCGGGCGTGAGTACGAGCAGTACTTC.

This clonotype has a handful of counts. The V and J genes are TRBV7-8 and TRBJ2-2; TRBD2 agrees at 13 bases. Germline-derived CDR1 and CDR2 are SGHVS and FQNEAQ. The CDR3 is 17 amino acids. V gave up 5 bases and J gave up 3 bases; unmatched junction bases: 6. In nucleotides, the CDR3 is TGTGCCAGCAGCCAACTAGCGGGAGGGCCCGACACCGGGGAGCTGTTTTTT. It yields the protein CASSQLAGGPDTGELFF.

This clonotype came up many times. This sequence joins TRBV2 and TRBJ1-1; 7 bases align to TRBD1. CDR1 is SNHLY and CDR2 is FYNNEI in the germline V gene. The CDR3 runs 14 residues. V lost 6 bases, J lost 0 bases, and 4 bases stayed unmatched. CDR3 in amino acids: CASRRGQLNTEAFF. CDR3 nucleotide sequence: TGTGCCAGCAGGAGGGGGCAGCTGAACACTGAAGCTTTCTTT.

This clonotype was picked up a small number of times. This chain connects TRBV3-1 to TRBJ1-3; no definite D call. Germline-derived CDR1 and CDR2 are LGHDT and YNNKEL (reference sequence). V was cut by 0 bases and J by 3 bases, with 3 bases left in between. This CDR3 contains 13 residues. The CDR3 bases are TGTGCCAGCAGCCAAGAATATGGAAACACCATATATTTT. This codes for CASSQEYGNTIYF.

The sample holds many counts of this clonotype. The DNA of the CDR3 is TGTGCCAGCAGCTTAGTCCGACTAGCGCTGAACTCCTACAATGAGCAGTTCTTC. This gives the protein CASSLVRLALNSYNEQFF. The rearrangement links TRBV7-8 to TRBJ2-1, with 8 nucleotides matching TRBD2. J lost 0 bases, V lost 1 base, and 8 bases had no gene match. This CDR3 is built from 18 residues. CDR1 and CDR2 (germline): SGHVS, FQNEAQ.

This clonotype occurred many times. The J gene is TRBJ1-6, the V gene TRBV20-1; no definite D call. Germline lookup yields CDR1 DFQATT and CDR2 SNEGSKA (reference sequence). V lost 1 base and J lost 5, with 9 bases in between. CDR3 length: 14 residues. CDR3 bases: TGCAGTGCTAGAGGGACGGTAGATAATTCACCCCTCCACTTT. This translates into CSARGTVDNSPLHF.

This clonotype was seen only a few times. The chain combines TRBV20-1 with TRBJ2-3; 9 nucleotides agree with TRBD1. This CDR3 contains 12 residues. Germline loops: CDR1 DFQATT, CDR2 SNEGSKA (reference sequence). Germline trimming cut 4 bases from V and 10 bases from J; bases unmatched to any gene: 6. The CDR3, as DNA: TGCAGTGCTAACCAACAGGGGGCGGCGCAGTATTTT. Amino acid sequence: CSANQQGAAQYF.

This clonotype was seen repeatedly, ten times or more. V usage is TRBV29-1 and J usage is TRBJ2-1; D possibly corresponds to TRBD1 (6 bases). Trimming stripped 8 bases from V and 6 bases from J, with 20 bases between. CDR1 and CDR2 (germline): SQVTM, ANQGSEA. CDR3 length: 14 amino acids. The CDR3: CSTLLLGATNEQFF. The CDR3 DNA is TGCAGCACCCTACTACTGGGGGCTACCAATGAGCAGTTCTTC.

The CDR3 loop reads CASSQEPDPMGEQYF. The CDR3 DNA reads as TGTGCCAGCAGCCAAGAGCCAGATCCAATGGGGGAGCAGTACTTC. This chain joins TRBV2 and TRBJ2-7; D not resolved. The V gene lost 6 bases and the J gene lost 7 bases, with 22 bases spanning the gap. CDR3 length: 15 residues. Germline loops: CDR1 SNHLY, CDR2 FYNNEI.

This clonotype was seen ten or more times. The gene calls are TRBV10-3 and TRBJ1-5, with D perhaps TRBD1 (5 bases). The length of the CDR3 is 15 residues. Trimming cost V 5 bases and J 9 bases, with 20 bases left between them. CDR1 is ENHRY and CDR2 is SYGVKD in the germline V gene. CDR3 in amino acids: CAISPRDAGEGPQHF. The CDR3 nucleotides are TGTGCCATCAGTCCCCGGGACGCGGGTGAAGGGCCCCAGCATTTT.

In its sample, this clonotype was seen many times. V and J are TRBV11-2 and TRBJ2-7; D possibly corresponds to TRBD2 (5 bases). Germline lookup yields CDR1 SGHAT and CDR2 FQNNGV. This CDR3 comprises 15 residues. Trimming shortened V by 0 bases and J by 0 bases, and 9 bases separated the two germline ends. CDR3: CASSLEDWYSYEQYF. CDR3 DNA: TGTGCCAGCAGCTTAGAGGACTGGTACTCCTACGAGCAGTACTTC.

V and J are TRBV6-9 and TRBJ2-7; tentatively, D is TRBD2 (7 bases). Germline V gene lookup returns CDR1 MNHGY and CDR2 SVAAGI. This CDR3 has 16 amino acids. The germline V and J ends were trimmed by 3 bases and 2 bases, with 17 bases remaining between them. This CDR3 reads CASSYRGAGPAYEQYF. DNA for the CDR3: TGTGCCAGCAGTTACCGGGGGGCGGGGCCGGCCTACGAGCAGTACTTC.

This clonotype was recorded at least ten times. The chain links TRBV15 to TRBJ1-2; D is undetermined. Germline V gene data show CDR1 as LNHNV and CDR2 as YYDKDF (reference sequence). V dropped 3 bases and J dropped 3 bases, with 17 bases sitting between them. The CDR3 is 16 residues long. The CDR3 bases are TGTGCCACCAGCAGCCGGGCCTCAGAGGGTTACTATGGCTACACCTTC. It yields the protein CATSSRASEGYYGYTF.

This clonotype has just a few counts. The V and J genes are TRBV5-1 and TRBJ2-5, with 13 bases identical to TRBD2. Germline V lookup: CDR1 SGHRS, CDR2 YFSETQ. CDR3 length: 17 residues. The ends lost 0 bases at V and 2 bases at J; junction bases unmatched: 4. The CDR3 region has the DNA TGCGCCAGCAGCTTGGGACTAGCGGGAGGCTTTCAAGAGACCCAGTACTTC. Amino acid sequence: CASSLGLAGGFQETQYF.

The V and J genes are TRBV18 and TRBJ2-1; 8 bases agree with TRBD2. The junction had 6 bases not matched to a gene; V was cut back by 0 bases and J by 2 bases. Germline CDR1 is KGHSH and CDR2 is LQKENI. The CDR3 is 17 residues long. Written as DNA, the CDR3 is TGTGCCAGCTCACCACCGAGCGGGAGAGTCGCCTACAATGAGCAGTTCTTC. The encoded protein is CASSPPSGRVAYNEQFF. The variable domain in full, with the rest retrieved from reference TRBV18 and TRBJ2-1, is NAGVMQNPRHLVRRRGQEARLRCSPMKGHSHVYWYRQLPEEGLKFMVYLQKENIIDESGMPKERFSAEFPKEGPSILRIQQVVRGDSAAYFCASSPPSGRVAYNEQFFGPGTRLTVL.

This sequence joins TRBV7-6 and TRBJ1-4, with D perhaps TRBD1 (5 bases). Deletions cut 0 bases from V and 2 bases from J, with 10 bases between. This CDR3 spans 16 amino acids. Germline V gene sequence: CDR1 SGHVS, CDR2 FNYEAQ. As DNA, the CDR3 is TGTGCCAGCAGCTTAGCGCAGGCAGGGACTAATGAAAAACTGTTTTTT. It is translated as CASSLAQAGTNEKLFF. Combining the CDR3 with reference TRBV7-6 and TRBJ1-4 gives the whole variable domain GAGVSQSPRYKVTKRGQDVALRCDPISGHVSLYWYRQALGQGPEFLTYFNYEAQQDKSGLPNDRFSAERPEGSISTLTIQRTEQRDSAMYRCASSLAQAGTNEKLFFGSGTQLSVL.

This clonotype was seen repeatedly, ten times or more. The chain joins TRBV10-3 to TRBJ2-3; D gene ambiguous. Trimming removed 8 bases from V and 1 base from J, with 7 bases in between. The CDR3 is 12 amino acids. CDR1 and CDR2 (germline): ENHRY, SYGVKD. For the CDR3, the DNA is TGTGCCATCGGGAAAGGCACAGATACGCAGTATTTT. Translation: CAIGKGTDTQYF.

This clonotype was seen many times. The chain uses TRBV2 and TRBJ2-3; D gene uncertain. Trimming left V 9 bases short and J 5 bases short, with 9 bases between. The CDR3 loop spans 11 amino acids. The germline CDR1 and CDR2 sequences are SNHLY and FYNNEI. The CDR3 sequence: CARAVGDTQYF. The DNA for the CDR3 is TGTGCCAGGGCGGTCGGAGATACGCAGTATTTT.

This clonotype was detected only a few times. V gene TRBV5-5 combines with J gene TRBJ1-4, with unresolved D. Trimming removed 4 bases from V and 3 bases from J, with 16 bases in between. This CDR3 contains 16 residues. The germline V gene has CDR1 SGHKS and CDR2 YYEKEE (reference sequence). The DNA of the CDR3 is TGTGCCAGCAGCCCCGATTGGGGTTCGGCTAATGAAAAACTGTTTTTT. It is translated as CASSPDWGSANEKLFF. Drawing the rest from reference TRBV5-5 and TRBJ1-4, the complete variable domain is DAGVTQSPTHLIKTRGQQVTLRCSPISGHKSVSWYQQVLGQGPQFIFQYYEKEERGRGNFPDRFSARQFPNYSSELNVNALLLGDSALYLCASSPDWGSANEKLFFGSGTQLSVL.

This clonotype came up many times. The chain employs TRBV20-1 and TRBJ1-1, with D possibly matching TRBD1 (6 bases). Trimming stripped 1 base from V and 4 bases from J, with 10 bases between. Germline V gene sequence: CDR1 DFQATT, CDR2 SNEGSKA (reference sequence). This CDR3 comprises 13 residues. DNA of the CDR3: TGCAGTGCTAGAGCCGGAGGGGGCACTGAAGCTTTCTTT. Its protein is CSARAGGGTEAFF.

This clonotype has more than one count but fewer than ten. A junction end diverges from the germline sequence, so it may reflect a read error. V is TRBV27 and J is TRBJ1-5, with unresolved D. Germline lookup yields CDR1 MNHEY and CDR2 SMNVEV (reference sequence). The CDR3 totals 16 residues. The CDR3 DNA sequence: TGTGCCAGCAGTTTGTACGGCTCATATAGCAATCAGTCCCAGCATTTT. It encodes CASSLYGSYSNQSQHF.